This TCR beta chain derives from a study of radiotherapy plus CTLA-4 blockade in lung cancer. For the study at large: Objective responses were seen in about a sixth of patients, disease control in around 30%. Study conclusions and caveats: In blood, after radiotherapy plus ipilimumab, tumor-derived TCR clones expanded.

Clones were read by immunoSEQ multiplex PCR, and TCRdb kept only the in-frame ones, dropping some. The data contain roughly 48,000 clones, 60% to 80% of them seen just once; the ten biggest clones take up approximately 8.3%. As regards this clone: The target antigen is unknown.

Between the trimmed V and J ends, which lost 0 bases and 7 bases, there was a span of 11 bases. This CDR3 region has 14 residues. Germline V gene data show CDR1 as SGHRS and CDR2 as YFSETQ. J is TRBJ2-1 and V is TRBV5-1; no definite D call. Sequencing was performed on peripheral blood, taken from a patient treated with radiotherapy plus ipilimumab. The origin of this receptor is a human donor with non-small cell lung cancer who had stable disease on radiotherapy plus ipilimumab. CDR3 amino acids: CASSLDADGNEQFF. CDR3 DNA sequence: TGCGCCAGCAGCTTGGATGCGGATGGGAATGAGCAGTTCTTC.